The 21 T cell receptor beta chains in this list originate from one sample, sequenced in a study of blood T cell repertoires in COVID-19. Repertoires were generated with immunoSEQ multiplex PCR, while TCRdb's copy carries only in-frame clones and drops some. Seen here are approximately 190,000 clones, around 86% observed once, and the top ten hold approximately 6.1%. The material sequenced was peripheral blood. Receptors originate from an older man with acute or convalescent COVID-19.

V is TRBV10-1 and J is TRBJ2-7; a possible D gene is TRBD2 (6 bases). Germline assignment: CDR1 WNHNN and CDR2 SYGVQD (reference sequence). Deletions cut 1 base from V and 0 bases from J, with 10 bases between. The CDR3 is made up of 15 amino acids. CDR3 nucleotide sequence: TGCGCCAGCAGTGAGTTGGCGGGGAGCTCCTACGAGCAGTACGTC. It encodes CASSELAGSSYEQYV.

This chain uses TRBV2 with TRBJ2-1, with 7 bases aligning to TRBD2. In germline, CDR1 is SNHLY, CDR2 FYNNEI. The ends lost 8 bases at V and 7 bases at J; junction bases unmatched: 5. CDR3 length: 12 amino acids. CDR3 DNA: TGTGCCAGCCGACTAGCCCCTAATGAGCAGTTCTTC. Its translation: CASRLAPNEQFF.

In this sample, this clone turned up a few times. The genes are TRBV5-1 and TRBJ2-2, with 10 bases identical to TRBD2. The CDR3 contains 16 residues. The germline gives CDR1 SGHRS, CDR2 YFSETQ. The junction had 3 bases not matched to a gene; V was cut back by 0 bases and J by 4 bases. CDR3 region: CASSLGLAGATGELFF. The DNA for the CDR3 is TGCGCCAGCAGCTTGGGGCTAGCGGGAGCCACCGGGGAGCTGTTTTTT.

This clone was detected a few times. In DNA form, the CDR3 reads TGCGCCAGCAGCACCGGGACTAGCGGGAGAGGGAATGAGCAGTTCTTC. Its translation is CASSTGTSGRGNEQFF. The V and J genes are TRBV5-1 and TRBJ2-1; 14 positions match TRBD2. The germline CDR1 and CDR2 sequences are SGHRS and YFSETQ. The ends lost 4 bases at V and 7 bases at J; junction bases unmatched: 7. The CDR3 runs to 16 residues.

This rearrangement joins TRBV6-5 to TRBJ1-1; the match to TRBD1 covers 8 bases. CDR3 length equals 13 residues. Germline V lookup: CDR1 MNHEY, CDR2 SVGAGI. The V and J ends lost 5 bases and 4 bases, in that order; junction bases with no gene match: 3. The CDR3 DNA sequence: TGTGCCAGCAGTATAACAGGGGGCACTGAAGCTTTCTTT. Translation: CASSITGGTEAFF.

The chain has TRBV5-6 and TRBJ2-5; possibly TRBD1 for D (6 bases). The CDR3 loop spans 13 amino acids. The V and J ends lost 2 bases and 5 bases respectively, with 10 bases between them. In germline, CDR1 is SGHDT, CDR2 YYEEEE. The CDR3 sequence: CASSLGGPETQYF. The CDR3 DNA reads TGTGCCAGCAGCTTAGGGGGTCCCGAGACCCAGTACTTC.

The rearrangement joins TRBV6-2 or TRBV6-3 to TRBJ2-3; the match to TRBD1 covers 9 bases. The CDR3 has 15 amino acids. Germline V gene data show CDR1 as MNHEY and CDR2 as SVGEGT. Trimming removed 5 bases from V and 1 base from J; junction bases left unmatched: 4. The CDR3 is CASSRGQGRTDTQYF. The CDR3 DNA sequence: TGTGCCAGCAGTAGGGGACAGGGTCGCACAGATACGCAGTATTTT.

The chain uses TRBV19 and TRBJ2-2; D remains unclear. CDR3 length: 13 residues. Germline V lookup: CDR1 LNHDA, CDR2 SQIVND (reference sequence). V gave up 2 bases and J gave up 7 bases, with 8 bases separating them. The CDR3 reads CASSILGGGELFF. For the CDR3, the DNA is TGTGCCAGTAGTATACTCGGTGGCGGGGAGCTGTTTTTT.

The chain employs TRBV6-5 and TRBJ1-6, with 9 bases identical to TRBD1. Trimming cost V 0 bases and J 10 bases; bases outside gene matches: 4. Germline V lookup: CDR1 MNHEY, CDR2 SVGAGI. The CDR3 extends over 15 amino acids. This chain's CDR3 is CASSYSTGGGSPLHF. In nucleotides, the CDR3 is TGTGCCAGCAGTTACTCGACAGGGGGGGGGTCACCCCTCCACTTT.

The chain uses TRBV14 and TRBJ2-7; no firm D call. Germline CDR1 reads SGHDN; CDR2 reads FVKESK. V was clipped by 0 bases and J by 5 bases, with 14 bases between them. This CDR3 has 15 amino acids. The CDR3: CASSQDMVRFHEQYF. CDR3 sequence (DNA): TGTGCCAGCAGCCAAGATATGGTCAGGTTCCACGAGCAGTACTTC.

The CDR3 DNA sequence: TGTGCCAGCAGTTCCGACCTTCCGGGTTCACCCCTCCACTTT. This encodes CASSSDLPGSPLHF. V usage is TRBV6-5 and J usage is TRBJ1-6; the D is unclear. CDR1 is MNHEY and CDR2 is SVGAGI in the germline V gene. Trimming took off 4 bases at V and 9 bases at J, with 13 bases between the two ends. CDR3 length: 14 amino acids.

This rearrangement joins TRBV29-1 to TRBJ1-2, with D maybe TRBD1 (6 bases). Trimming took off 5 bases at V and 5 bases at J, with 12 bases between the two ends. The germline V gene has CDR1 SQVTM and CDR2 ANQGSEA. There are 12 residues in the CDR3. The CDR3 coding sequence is TGCAGCGTTTACAGGGTTGGTTATGGCTACACCTTC. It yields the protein CSVYRVGYGYTF.

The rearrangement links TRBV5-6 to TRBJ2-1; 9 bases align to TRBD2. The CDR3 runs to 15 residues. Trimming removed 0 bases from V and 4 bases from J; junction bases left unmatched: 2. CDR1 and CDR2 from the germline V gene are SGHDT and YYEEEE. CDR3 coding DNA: TGTGCCAGCAGCTTGGAGACTAGCGGATACAATGAGCAGTTCTTC. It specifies CASSLETSGYNEQFF. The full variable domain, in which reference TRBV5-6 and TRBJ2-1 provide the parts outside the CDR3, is DAGVTQSPTHLIKTRGQQVTLRCSPKSGHDTVSWYQQALGQGPQFIFQYYEEEERQRGNFPDRFSGHQFPNYSSELNVNALLLGDSALYLCASSLETSGYNEQFFGPGTRLTVL.

CDR3 coding DNA: TGTGCCACCAGTGATCCACGCAGGGCTGGCACAGATACGCAGTATTTT. Translating gives CATSDPRRAGTDTQYF. The V gene is TRBV24-1, the J gene TRBJ2-3; D perhaps matches TRBD1 (5 bases). The CDR3 has 16 amino acids. V lost 3 bases, J lost 1 base, and 13 bases lay in between. Germline CDR1 is KGHDR and CDR2 is SFDVKD.

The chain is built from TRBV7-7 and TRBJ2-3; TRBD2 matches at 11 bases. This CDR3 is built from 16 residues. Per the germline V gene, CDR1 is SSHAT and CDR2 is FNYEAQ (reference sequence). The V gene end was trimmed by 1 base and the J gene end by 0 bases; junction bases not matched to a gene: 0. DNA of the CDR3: TGTGCCAGCAGCTTAGGACTAGCGGGAAGCACAGATACGCAGTATTTT. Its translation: CASSLGLAGSTDTQYF.

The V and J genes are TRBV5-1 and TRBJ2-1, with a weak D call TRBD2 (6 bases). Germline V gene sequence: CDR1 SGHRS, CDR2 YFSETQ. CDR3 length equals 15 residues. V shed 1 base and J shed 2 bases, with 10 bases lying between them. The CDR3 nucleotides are TGCGCCAGCAGCTTGACCGGCGGGGCCTACAATGAGCAGTTCTTC. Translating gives CASSLTGGAYNEQFF.

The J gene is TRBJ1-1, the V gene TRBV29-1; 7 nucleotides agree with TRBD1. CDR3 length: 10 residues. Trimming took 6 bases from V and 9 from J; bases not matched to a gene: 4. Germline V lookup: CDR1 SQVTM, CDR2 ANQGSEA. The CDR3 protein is CSVRDRQAFF. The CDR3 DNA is TGCAGCGTCCGGGACAGACAAGCTTTCTTT.

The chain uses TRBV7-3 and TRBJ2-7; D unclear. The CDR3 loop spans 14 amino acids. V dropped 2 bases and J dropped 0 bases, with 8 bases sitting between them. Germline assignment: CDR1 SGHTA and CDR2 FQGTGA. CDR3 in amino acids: CASSLGQDSYEQYF. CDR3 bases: TGTGCCAGCAGCTTAGGTCAGGACTCCTACGAGCAGTACTTC.

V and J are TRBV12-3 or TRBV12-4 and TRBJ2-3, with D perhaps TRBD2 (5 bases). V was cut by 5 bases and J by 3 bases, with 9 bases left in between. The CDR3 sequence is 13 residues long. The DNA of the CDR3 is TGTGCCAGCAGTCCTGGACTGACAGATACGCAGTATTTT. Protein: CASSPGLTDTQYF.

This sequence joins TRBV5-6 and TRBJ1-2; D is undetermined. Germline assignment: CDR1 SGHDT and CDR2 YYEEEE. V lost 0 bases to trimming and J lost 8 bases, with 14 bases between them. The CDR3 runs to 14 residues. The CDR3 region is CASSLGWTAGGYTF. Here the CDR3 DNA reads TGTGCCAGCAGCTTGGGATGGACTGCGGGGGGCTACACCTTC.

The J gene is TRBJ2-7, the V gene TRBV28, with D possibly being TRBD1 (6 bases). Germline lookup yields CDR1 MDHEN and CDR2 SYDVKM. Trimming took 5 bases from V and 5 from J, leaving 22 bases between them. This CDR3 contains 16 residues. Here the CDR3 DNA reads TGTGCCAGCAGTAACACCTGGGGACATCTTGTCAACGAGCAGTACTTC. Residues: CASSNTWGHLVNEQYF.